Each of the 10 T cell receptor beta chains below was sequenced from the same sample in a study of identifying expanded T cells in peripheral blood (dated 2019 in TCRdb). Receptor amplification or capture employed the immunoSEQ multiplex PCR assay. Sourced from immuneACCESS, this table was stored by TCRdb with only in-frame sequences that have V and J called. A share of the clones is absent; for the studies checked, an unresolved V gene accounts for under half, and the remainder has no known explanation. This sample holds over 100,000 clones; about nine tenths were observed only once. Around 8.3% of the sample rests with the top ten. Sequencing was performed on blood. The receptors shown here come from a person aged 18 to 75 in good health.

The CDR3 sequence is CASSAWTVNTEAFF. Written as DNA, the CDR3 is TGTGCCAGCAGCGCCTGGACAGTGAACACTGAAGCTTTCTTT. This chain connects TRBV7-8 to TRBJ1-1, with D perhaps matching TRBD1 (6 bases). Between the trimmed V and J ends, which lost 5 bases and 0 bases, there was a span of 10 bases. Germline lookup yields CDR1 SGHVS and CDR2 FQNEAQ. This CDR3 contains 14 residues.

This clone was detected only once. This rearrangement joins TRBV7-3 to TRBJ2-1, with D possibly being TRBD1 or TRBD2 (5 bases each). Trimming pared 2 bases from V and 2 bases from J, leaving 13 bases between. This CDR3 is 16 amino acids long. Germline CDR1 reads SGHTA; CDR2 reads FQGTGA. In DNA, the CDR3 is TGTGCCAGCAGCTTATCCCAGGGACGCCCCTACAATGAGCAGTTCTTC. Protein product: CASSLSQGRPYNEQFF.

The chain joins TRBV21-1 to TRBJ1-1. TRBV21-1 is a recognized pseudogene. The CDR3 spans 11 residues. The CDR3 sequence is CASSRRFRSPF. The CDR3 DNA is TGTGCCAGCAGCCGCCGATTCAGGAGTCCCTTT.

This clone came up a few times. J is TRBJ1-4 and V is TRBV5-6; D call uncertain. V shed 0 bases and J shed 0 bases, with 6 bases lying between them. The CDR3 covers 15 residues. Per germline, CDR1 SGHDT and CDR2 YYEEEE. CDR3: CASSLAGSTNEKLFF. As DNA, the CDR3 is TGTGCCAGCAGCTTGGCGGGCTCAACTAATGAAAAACTGTTTTTT.

This clone was found a few times. The V gene is TRBV2, the J gene TRBJ1-1; D unresolved. V was cut by 9 bases and J by 2 bases, with 22 bases left in between. The CDR3 is 16 residues long. CDR1 is SNHLY and CDR2 is FYNNEI in the germline V gene. As DNA, the CDR3 is TGTGCCAGTCAGAACATAGGGCTTTCAGGTAACACTGAAGCTTTCTTT. This encodes CASQNIGLSGNTEAFF.

V usage is TRBV10-3 and J usage is TRBJ2-7; D possibly corresponds to TRBD1 (5 bases). V gave up 7 bases and J gave up 6 bases, with 19 bases separating them. The CDR3 covers 14 residues. Per the germline V gene, CDR1 is ENHRY and CDR2 is SYGVKD. CDR3 in amino acids: CAITQGASGLEQYF. Written as DNA, the CDR3 is TGTGCCATCACCCAAGGGGCCTCCGGGCTCGAGCAGTACTTC.

The chain recombines TRBV1 with TRBJ2-1; the table's TRBD2 call for D was not verified on the DNA. TRBV1 is described as a pseudogene. There are 12 residues in the CDR3. CDR3 sequence reads: CTSSQDKEEQFF. DNA of the CDR3: TGCACCAGCAGCCAAGACAAAGAGGAGCAGTTCTTC.

The chain couples TRBV19 to TRBJ2-7; 8 positions match TRBD2. V shed 5 bases and J 1 base; nucleotides not matched to a gene: 10. This CDR3 has 16 amino acids. Germline assignment: CDR1 LNHDA and CDR2 SQIVND (reference sequence). CDR3 loop: CASSGAPAGGSYEQYF. The CDR3 DNA is TGTGCCAGTAGTGGGGCTCCTGCGGGGGGTTCCTACGAGCAGTACTTC.

V is TRBV2 and J is TRBJ2-5; D not certain. Germline V gene lookup returns CDR1 SNHLY and CDR2 FYNNEI. The CDR3 totals 13 residues. V lost 8 bases, J lost 4 bases, and 14 bases lay in between. CDR3 residues: CASQLLKAETQYF. CDR3 DNA: TGTGCCAGCCAGCTCCTAAAAGCAGAGACCCAGTACTTC.

This chain joins TRBV18 and TRBJ1-1; D call uncertain. The CDR3 totals 16 residues. Looked up from germline, CDR1 is KGHSH and CDR2 is LQKENI. The ends were cut back, 3 bases at V and 4 bases at J, with 18 bases in the middle. The CDR3 region is CASSPQYGLEGTEAFF. The DNA for the CDR3 is TGTGCCAGCTCACCGCAATATGGGCTCGAGGGCACTGAAGCTTTCTTT. Combining the CDR3 with reference TRBV18 and TRBJ1-1 gives the whole variable domain NAGVMQNPRHLVRRRGQEARLRCSPMKGHSHVYWYRQLPEEGLKFMVYLQKENIIDESGMPKERFSAEFPKEGPSILRIQQVVRGDSAAYFCASSPQYGLEGTEAFFGQGTRLTVV.